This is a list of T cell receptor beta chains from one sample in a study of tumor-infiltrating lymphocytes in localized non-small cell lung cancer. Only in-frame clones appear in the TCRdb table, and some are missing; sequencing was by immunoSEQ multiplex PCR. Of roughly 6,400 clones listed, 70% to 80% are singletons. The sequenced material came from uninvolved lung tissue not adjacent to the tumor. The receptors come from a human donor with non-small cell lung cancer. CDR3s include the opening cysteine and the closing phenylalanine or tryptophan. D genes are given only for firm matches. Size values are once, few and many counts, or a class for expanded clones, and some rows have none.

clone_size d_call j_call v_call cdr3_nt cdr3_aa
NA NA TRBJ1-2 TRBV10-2 TGCGCCAGCAGTGAGTCCATCAATGACAGCCAGGGGACCTTC CASSESINDSQGTF
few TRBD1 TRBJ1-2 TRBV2 TGTGCCAGCAGGGCCGGGACAGAAAGCTCTGGCTACACCTTC CASRAGTESSGYTF
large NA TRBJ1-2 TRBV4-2 TGTGCCAGCAGCCAAGATCGGGACAACTATGGCTACACCTTC CASSQDRDNYGYTF
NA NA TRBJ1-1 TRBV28 TGTGCCAGCAGTCGCAGGGGCGGGAACACTGAAGCTTTCTTT CASSRRGGNTEAFF
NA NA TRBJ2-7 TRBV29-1 TGCAGCGTTGAAGTTACTAGGGGGGCCTACGAGCAGTACTTC CSVEVTRGAYEQYF
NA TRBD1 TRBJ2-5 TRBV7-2 TGTGCCAGCGATGGACAGGGCCCCTCCCGAGAGACCCAGTACTTC CASDGQGPSRETQYF
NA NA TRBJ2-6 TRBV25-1 TGTGCCAGCAGTGCGGGACAAACTGGACAAAGTCGGGCCAACGTCCTGACTTTC CASSAGQTGQSRANVLTF
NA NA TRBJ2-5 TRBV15 TGTGCCACCAGCAGAGATCAGGGCCCCCAAGAGACCCAGTACTTC CATSRDQGPQETQYF
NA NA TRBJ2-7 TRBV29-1 TGCAGCGTGGAAACTAACGACTACGAGCAGTACTTC CSVETNDYEQYF
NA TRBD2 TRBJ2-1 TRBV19 TGTGCCAGTAGTACCCCTGGCGGGGGGGCCCACAATGAGCAGTTCTTC CASSTPGGGAHNEQFF
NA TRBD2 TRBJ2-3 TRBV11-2 TGTGCCAGCAGCTTAGTCGGGGGGGGAACAGATACGCAGTATTTT CASSLVGGGTDTQYF
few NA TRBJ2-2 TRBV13 TGTGCCAGCAGACTGCGGGGGCAGACCACCGGGGAGCTGTTTTTT CASRLRGQTTGELFF
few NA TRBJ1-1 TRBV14 TGTGCCAGCAGCCAAGAGGGGCGGCGGAACACTGAAGCTTTCTTT CASSQEGRRNTEAFF
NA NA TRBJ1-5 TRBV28 TGTGCCAGCACCCTTAGGGGCGAGTATCAGCCCCAGCATTTT CASTLRGEYQPQHF
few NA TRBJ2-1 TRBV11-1 TGTGCCAGCGGAAGGTCTAAGAGAAAGAGGGATGAGCAGTTCTTC CASGRSKRKRDEQFF
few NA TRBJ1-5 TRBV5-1 TGCGCCAGCAGACCAACCGGGACCGAGAATCAGCCCCAGCATTTT CASRPTGTENQPQHF
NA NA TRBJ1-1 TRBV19 TGTGCCAGTAGTATAGGAGTCAGGGAGGCGAATACTGAAGCTTTCTTT CASSIGVREANTEAFF
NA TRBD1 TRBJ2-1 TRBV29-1 TGCAGCGACCGACAGGGGAGCTCCTACAATGAGCAGTTCTTC CSDRQGSSYNEQFF
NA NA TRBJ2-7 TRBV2 TGTGCCAGCAGGGGCCACTACGAGCAGTACTTC CASRGHYEQYF